This T cell receptor (beta chain) was sequenced during a study of T cell repertoires in cytomegalovirus infection (dated by TCRdb to between 2018 and 2021). Some background on the complete study: Alongside well-studied HLA-B-restricted epitopes, the peptide stimulations were aimed at recently identified HLA-C-restricted CMV epitopes, whose presentation resists viral immunomodulation. Donor HLA type was relevant to the analysis, as public TCR beta signatures indicated carriage of CMV infection together with the matching HLA type. Overall study outcomes, separate from this receptor: Cumulative frequency of public TCR beta family members discriminated carriers of CMV infection plus the relevant HLA type in this cohort and an independent roughly 320-donor cohort. The ex vivo response was dominated by HLA-C-restricted CMV-specific TCR beta clonotypes, which also provided the single most frequent clonotype in two of eight donors.

Including the terminal cysteine and phenylalanine, the CDR3 comprises 15 residues. The CDR3 DNA has 45 bases and is translated from base 1. The germline V gene encodes CDR1 MNHGY and CDR2 SAAAGT. With respect to this clonotype: There is no known antigen for this receptor. At one boundary the junction diverges from the germline segment, which might be a read error.

Sequencing took place on an Illumina HiSeq 1500. Using fastp at Q25 and MiXCR, TCRdb reprocessed the public reads and kept productive beta chains. Every entry covers one CDR3 protein and lists the most common genes and DNA from its rows. This sample gives approximately 590,000 distinct CDR3 sequences in total; roughly 42% of them show up just once. The leading ten clones occupy 48% of the sample. The treatment or condition label of this sample denotes: in vitro stimulation with specific CMV peptide epitopes to enrich CMV-specific T cells. The input for sequencing was cultured PBMCs, taken from culture after CMV antigen stimulation. This clonotype was sampled from a human donor in good health (CMV status not recorded). Some clones in this sample may be carry-over from other donors' samples. This chain is built from TRBV6-8 and TRBJ2-3, with a tentative D call of TRBD1 or TRBD2, each matching 5 bases. Here the CDR3 is given as CATGTGRASTATQYF. Here is the DNA: TGTGCCACAGGGACGGGGAGAGCTAGCACAGCTACGCAGTATTTT.